What follows are 6 T cell receptor beta chains derived from one specimen sequenced in a study of technical replicates of blood from a few donors (dated by TCRdb to between 2016 and 2019). Library preparation was by the immunoSEQ multiplex PCR assay. TCRdb carries this immuneACCESS record with in-frame sequences only. Its versions omit some clonotypes, under half of them owing to an unresolved V gene in the studies checked, with the rest unexplained. In all, the sample holds about 100,000 clones, and 95% to 96% of those were seen once. The ten largest clones take up approximately 0.38% of the sample. The material sequenced was T cells isolated from PBMCs. The origin of the receptors is a human donor in good health.

The chain joins TRBV11-2 to TRBJ2-5; perhaps TRBD1 as D (5 bases). The CDR3 is 14 amino acids. V lost 3 bases, J lost 2 bases, and 10 bases lay in between. CDR1 and CDR2 (germline): SGHAT, FQNNGV. For the CDR3, the DNA is TGTGCCAGCAGCTTCCCAGGGATTCAAGAGACCCAGTACTTC. Translation gives CASSFPGIQETQYF.

The rearrangement uses TRBV4-1 and TRBJ2-7; weak D call: TRBD2 (6 bases). The germline CDR1 and CDR2 sequences are MGHRA and YSYEKL. The V end lost 6 bases, the J end lost 6 bases, and 15 bases lay between the germline ends. The CDR3 contains 13 residues. The chain's CDR3 is CASSLALEREQYF. As DNA, the CDR3 is TGCGCCAGCAGTCTAGCGCTAGAACGCGAGCAGTACTTC.

This chain links TRBV29-1 with TRBJ2-7; tentative D call: TRBD2 (6 bases). CDR3 length: 13 residues. V gave up 4 bases and J gave up 3 bases, with 13 bases separating them. CDR1 is SQVTM, CDR2 ANQGSEA, per germline. CDR3: CSVVFGRLYEQYF. As DNA, the CDR3 is TGCAGCGTTGTCTTCGGGAGACTCTACGAGCAGTACTTC.

The genes are TRBV15 and TRBJ1-2; a weak D match, TRBD1 (6 bases). The CDR3 covers 13 residues. The germline V gene has CDR1 LNHNV and CDR2 YYDKDF (reference sequence). V lost 2 bases and J lost 5, with 9 bases in between. The CDR3 nucleotides read TGTGCCACCAGCAGACCCACAGGGTATGGCTACACCTTC. Encoded protein: CATSRPTGYGYTF.

The rearrangement uses TRBV15 and TRBJ2-1; TRBD2 matches 8 bases. Germline loops: CDR1 LNHNV, CDR2 YYDKDF (reference sequence). V lost 5 bases to trimming and J lost 5 bases; unmatched junction nucleotides: 8. CDR3 length: 15 residues. The CDR3 loop reads CATSEGREVDNEQFF. The CDR3 nucleotides are TGTGCCACCAGCGAGGGGCGGGAGGTAGACAATGAGCAGTTCTTC.

This chain joins TRBV10-2 and TRBJ2-7, with 12 positions matching TRBD2. This CDR3 comprises 15 residues. Germline V gene lookup returns CDR1 WSHSY and CDR2 SAAADI. V lost 3 bases to trimming and J lost 9 bases; unmatched junction nucleotides: 9. Written as DNA, the CDR3 is TGCGCCAGCAGTGAAACTAGCGGGAGGCTGAGGACGCAGTACTTC. Its protein is CASSETSGRLRTQYF.